The clone carrying this TCR beta chain was observed a few times. The antigen remains unidentified. The data originate from a study of radiotherapy plus CTLA-4 blockade in lung cancer. Whole-study context: Disease control reached around 30%, with objective responses in approximately 20%.

Study-wide findings and caveats: Tumor-origin TCR clones grew in blood after radiotherapy plus ipilimumab.

Ipilimumab CTLA-4 blockade and focal radiation were given to patients with chemo-refractory metastatic non-small-cell lung cancer. Clones were sequenced by immunoSEQ multiplex PCR, and TCRdb holds only the in-frame ones, with some missing. The sample has tens of thousands of clones; almost 85% are singletons. The material was peripheral blood, obtained from a patient treated with radiotherapy plus ipilimumab. The TCR originated in a human donor with non-small cell lung cancer whose response to radiotherapy plus ipilimumab could not be evaluated.

The CDR3 DNA reads as TGTGCCAGCAGCTGGGAGACAGGGAAGAGGGCCGAGCAGTACTTC. This encodes CASSWETGKRAEQYF. The J gene is TRBJ2-7, the V gene TRBV5-6, with 7 bases that match TRBD1. Germline CDR1 reads SGHDT; CDR2 reads YYEEEE. CDR3 length equals 15 residues. The ends lost 3 bases at V and 6 bases at J; junction bases unmatched: 12.